Below are 16 T cell receptor beta chains sequenced from a single sample in a study of T cell responses to AZD1222 COVID-19 vaccine. Sequencing used immunoSEQ multiplex PCR; TCRdb keeps in-frame clones, though not all of them. Here the sample spans fewer than 100,000 clones, approximately 90% being singletons. Material: peripheral blood, obtained 28 days after the second AZD1222 dose. All receptors come from an adult who received the AZD1222 COVID-19 vaccine.

This clone was seen many times. The identical CDR3 is also encoded by other nucleotide sequences in the sample. The rearrangement joins TRBV7-3 to TRBJ1-6, with unresolved D. This CDR3 spans 13 amino acids. The V gene lost 2 bases and the J gene lost 10 bases, with 9 bases spanning the gap. The germline V gene has CDR1 SGHTA and CDR2 FQGTGA. The CDR3 region is CASSLYGGSPLHF. The CDR3 nucleotides read TGTGCCAGCAGCTTATACGGAGGGTCACCCCTCCACTTT.

The sample holds a few counts of this clone. V is TRBV2 and J is TRBJ2-7, with D perhaps matching TRBD1 or TRBD2 (5 bases each). V dropped 6 bases and J dropped 2 bases, with 14 bases sitting between them. CDR3 length: 14 residues. Germline V gene lookup returns CDR1 SNHLY and CDR2 FYNNEI. CDR3 loop: CASSRDATTYEQYF. The CDR3 nucleotides read TGTGCCAGCAGCCGGGACGCCACTACCTACGAGCAGTACTTC.

The table lists this clone with a few counts. The CDR3: CASSVPSRQEEGYTF. CDR3 DNA sequence: TGTGCCAGCAGTGTACCTAGTCGGCAAGAAGAAGGCTACACCTTC. The V gene is TRBV25-1, the J gene TRBJ1-2; no clear D gene. Between the trimmed V and J ends, which lost 4 bases and 8 bases, there was a span of 20 bases. Germline loops: CDR1 MGHDK, CDR2 SYGVNS. This CDR3 comprises 15 residues.

The CDR3 loop is CASSPQSRAYEQYF. In nucleotides, the CDR3 is TGTGCCAGCTCACCCCAGAGCAGGGCCTACGAGCAGTACTTC. V and J are TRBV18 and TRBJ2-7; D perhaps matches TRBD1 (5 bases). CDR3 length: 14 residues. CDR1 KGHSH and CDR2 LQKENI come from the germline V gene. V was trimmed by 3 bases and J by 2 bases, leaving 11 bases between them.

The chain links TRBV7-2 to TRBJ1-1, with D perhaps TRBD1 (5 bases). CDR3 length equals 14 residues. Trimming left V 5 bases short and J 6 bases short, with 16 bases between. Germline V gene data show CDR1 as SGHTA and CDR2 as FQGNSA. The CDR3 reads CASSDTRFRAEAFF. In DNA form, the CDR3 reads TGTGCCAGCAGCGATACCCGTTTCAGGGCTGAAGCTTTCTTT.

The rearrangement links TRBV9 to TRBJ2-1; TRBD2 matches 13 bases. The CDR3 totals 15 residues. The trim removed 0 bases at V and 10 bases at J, leaving 4 bases unmatched. The germline gives CDR1 SGDLS, CDR2 YYNGEE. In nucleotides, the CDR3 is TGTGCCAGCAGCGTAGGACTAGCGGGGGGTGGCGAGCAGTTCTTC. Translating gives CASSVGLAGGGEQFF.

The chain employs TRBV6-5 and TRBJ1-4; D is ambiguous. The CDR3 covers 12 residues. Germline assignment: CDR1 MNHEY and CDR2 SVGAGI. The V end was cut by 7 bases, the J end by 8 bases, with 11 bases between. The CDR3 sequence is CASKTLGEKLFF. CDR3 coding DNA: TGTGCCAGCAAGACCCTGGGGGAAAAACTGTTTTTT.

The gene calls are TRBV5-4 and TRBJ1-6; no clear D gene. Germline-derived CDR1 and CDR2 are SGHNT and YYREEE (reference sequence). This CDR3 is built from 15 residues. V lost 1 base and J 3 bases, leaving 8 bases between the germline ends. The CDR3 here is CASSLQDGYNSPLHF. CDR3 bases: TGTGCCAGCAGCTTGCAGGACGGCTATAATTCACCCCTCCACTTT.

This clone was observed once. The rearrangement joins TRBV28 to TRBJ1-4; possible D gene TRBD1, 6 bases. The V gene's germline CDR1 is MDHEN and CDR2 SYDVKM. V lost 9 bases and J 9 bases, leaving 17 bases between the germline ends. The CDR3 loop spans 13 amino acids. CDR3 loop: CASTGSASQKLFF. In DNA, the CDR3 is TGTGCCAGTACAGGGTCGGCCTCTCAAAAACTGTTTTTT.

This clone was counted between two and nine times. The CDR3 DNA reads as TGTGCCAGCAGTTTACGACCCCCAACTAGTTTCAATCAGCCCCAGCATTTT. Amino acid sequence: CASSLRPPTSFNQPQHF. J is TRBJ1-5 and V is TRBV27; D not resolved. Trimming stripped 2 bases from V and 3 bases from J, with 17 bases between. The CDR3 runs to 17 residues. The germline V gene has CDR1 MNHEY and CDR2 SMNVEV (reference sequence).

The chain links TRBV30 to TRBJ2-7; no clear D. Between the trimmed V and J ends, which lost 0 bases and 2 bases, there was a span of 5 bases. This CDR3 has 12 amino acids. Germline loops: CDR1 GTSNPN, CDR2 SVGIG (reference sequence). The CDR3: CAWSVRTYEQYF. CDR3 bases: TGTGCCTGGAGTGTACGTACCTACGAGCAGTACTTC.

This clone was counted once. The V and J genes are TRBV11-2 and TRBJ2-7; D unclear. There are 15 residues in the CDR3. Germline V gene lookup returns CDR1 SGHAT and CDR2 FQNNGV. V lost 1 base and J lost 0, with 10 bases in between. This CDR3 is CASSLGQTYSYEQYF. The CDR3 nucleotides are TGTGCCAGCAGCTTAGGGCAGACTTACTCCTACGAGCAGTACTTC.

This clone has a handful of counts. The V gene is TRBV30, the J gene TRBJ2-1; no clear D gene. Trimming left V 2 bases short and J 9 bases short, with 11 bases between. Germline V gene data show CDR1 as GTSNPN and CDR2 as SVGIG (reference sequence). This CDR3 is 12 amino acids long. Here the CDR3 DNA reads TGTGCCTGGAGTCCAATGGGTGGTGAGCAGTTCTTC. Translating gives CAWSPMGGEQFF.

The chain carries TRBV7-2 and TRBJ2-2; D is ambiguous. Germline loops: CDR1 SGHTA, CDR2 FQGNSA. V gave up 5 bases and J gave up 6 bases, with 13 bases separating them. The CDR3 has 14 residues. The CDR3 reads CASSARKAAGELFF. The CDR3 nucleotides read TGTGCCAGCAGCGCCCGGAAGGCGGCCGGGGAGCTGTTTTTT.

The V gene is TRBV15, the J gene TRBJ1-4; no clear D gene. V was trimmed by 3 bases and J by 0 bases, leaving 5 bases between them. Germline lookup yields CDR1 LNHNV and CDR2 YYDKDF (reference sequence). This CDR3 comprises 14 residues. The CDR3 nucleotides read TGTGCCACCAGCAGGACCACAACTAATGAAAAACTGTTTTTT. It translates to CATSRTTTNEKLFF.

The chain is built from TRBV5-4 and TRBJ2-3; the D gene is possibly TRBD2 (5 bases). This CDR3 spans 15 amino acids. Trimming pared 7 bases from V and 0 bases from J, leaving 15 bases between. Germline V gives CDR1 SGHNT, CDR2 YYREEE (reference sequence). The CDR3: CASGSRIASTDTQYF. Written as DNA, the CDR3 is TGTGCCAGCGGGAGCCGTATAGCTAGCACAGATACGCAGTATTTT. Full variable domain (outside the CDR3, taken from reference TRBV5-4 and TRBJ2-3): ETGVTQSPTHLIKTRGQQVTLRCSSQSGHNTVSWYQQALGQGPQFIFQYYREEENGRGNFPPRFSGLQFPNYSSELNVNALELDDSALYLCASGSRIASTDTQYFGPGTRLTVL.